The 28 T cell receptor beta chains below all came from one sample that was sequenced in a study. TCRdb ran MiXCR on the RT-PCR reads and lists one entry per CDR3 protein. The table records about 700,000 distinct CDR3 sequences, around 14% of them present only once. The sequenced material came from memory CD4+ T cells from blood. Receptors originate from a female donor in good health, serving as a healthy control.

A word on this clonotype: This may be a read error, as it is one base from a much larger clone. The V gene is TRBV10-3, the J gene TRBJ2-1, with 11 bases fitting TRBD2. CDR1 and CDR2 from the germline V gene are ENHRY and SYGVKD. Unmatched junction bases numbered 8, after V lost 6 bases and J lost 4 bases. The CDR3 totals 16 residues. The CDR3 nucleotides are TGTGCCATCAGCTCGTTGGGACTAGCGGAATACAATGAGCAGTTCTTC. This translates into CAISSLGLAEYNEQFF.

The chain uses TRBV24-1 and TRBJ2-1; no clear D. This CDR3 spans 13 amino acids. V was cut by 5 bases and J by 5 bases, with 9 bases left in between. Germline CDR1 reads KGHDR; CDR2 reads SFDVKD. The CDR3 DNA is TGTGCCACCAGTGTGGGGTCCAACAATGAGCAGTTCTTC. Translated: CATSVGSNNEQFF.

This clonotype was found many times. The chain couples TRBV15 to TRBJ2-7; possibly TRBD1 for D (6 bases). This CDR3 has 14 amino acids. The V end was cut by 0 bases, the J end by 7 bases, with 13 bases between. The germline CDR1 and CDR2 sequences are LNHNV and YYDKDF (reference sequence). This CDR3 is CATSREPGAREQYF. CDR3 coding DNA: TGTGCCACCAGCAGAGAACCAGGGGCCAGGGAGCAGTACTTC.

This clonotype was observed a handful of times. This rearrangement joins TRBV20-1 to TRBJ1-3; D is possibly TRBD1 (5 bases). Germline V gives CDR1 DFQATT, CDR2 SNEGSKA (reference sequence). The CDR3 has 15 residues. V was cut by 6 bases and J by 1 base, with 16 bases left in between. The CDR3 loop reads CSAPEDSRSGNTIYF. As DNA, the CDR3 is TGCAGTGCCCCAGAAGACAGTCGGTCTGGAAACACCATATATTTT.

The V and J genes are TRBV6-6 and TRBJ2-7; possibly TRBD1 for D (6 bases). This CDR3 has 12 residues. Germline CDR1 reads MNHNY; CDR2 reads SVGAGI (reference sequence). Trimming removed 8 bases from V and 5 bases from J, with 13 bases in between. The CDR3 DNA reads TGTGCCAGCGGAATAGGGGGAAACGAGCAGTACTTC. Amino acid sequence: CASGIGGNEQYF.

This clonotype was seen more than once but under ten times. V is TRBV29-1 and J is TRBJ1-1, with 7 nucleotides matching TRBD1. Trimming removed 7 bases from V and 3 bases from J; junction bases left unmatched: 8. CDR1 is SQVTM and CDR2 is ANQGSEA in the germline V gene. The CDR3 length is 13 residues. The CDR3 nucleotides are TGCAGCGCGGCTCAGGGGGATGACACTGAAGCTTTCTTT. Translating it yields CSAAQGDDTEAFF.

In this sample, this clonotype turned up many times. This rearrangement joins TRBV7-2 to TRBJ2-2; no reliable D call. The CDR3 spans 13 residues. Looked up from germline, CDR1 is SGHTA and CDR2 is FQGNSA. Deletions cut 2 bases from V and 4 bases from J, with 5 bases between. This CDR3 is CASSLMTTGELFF. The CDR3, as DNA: TGTGCCAGCAGCTTAATGACCACCGGGGAGCTGTTTTTT.

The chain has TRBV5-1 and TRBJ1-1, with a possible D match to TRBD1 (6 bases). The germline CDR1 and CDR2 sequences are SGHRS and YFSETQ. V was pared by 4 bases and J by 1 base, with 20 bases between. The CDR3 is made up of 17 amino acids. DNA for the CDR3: TGCGCCAGCAGCCCAGGAGGGGGGCTCACTAGGAACACTGAAGCTTTCTTT. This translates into CASSPGGGLTRNTEAFF.

The CDR3 DNA reads as TGTGCCAGCAGTGAAGCGGGGATCGGTGAAGCTTTCTTT. Translating gives CASSEAGIGEAFF. This chain uses TRBV6-1 with TRBJ1-1; D remains unclear. The V gene lost 0 bases and the J gene lost 7 bases, with 9 bases spanning the gap. CDR1 is MNHNS and CDR2 is SASEGT in the germline V gene. This CDR3 region has 13 residues.

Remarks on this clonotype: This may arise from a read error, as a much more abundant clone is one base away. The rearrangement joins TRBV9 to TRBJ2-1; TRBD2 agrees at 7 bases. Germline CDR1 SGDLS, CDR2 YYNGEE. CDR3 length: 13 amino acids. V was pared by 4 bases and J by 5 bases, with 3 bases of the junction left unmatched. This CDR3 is CASSSGLNNEQFF. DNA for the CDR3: TGTGCCAGCAGCTCGGGACTAAACAATGAGCAGTTCTTC.

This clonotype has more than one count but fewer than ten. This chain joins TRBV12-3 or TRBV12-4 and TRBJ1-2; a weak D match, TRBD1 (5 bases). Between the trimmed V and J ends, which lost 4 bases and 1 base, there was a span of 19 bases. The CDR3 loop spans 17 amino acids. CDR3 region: CASSWRGTTMGNYGYTF. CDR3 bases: TGTGCCAGCAGTTGGAGGGGTACGACCATGGGTAACTATGGCTACACCTTC.

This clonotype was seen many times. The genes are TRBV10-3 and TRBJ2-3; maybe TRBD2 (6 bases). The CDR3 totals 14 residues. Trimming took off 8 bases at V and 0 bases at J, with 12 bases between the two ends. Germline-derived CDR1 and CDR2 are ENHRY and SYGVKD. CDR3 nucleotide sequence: TGTGCCATCGGAGCGGGCGACAGCACAGATACGCAGTATTTT. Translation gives CAIGAGDSTDTQYF.

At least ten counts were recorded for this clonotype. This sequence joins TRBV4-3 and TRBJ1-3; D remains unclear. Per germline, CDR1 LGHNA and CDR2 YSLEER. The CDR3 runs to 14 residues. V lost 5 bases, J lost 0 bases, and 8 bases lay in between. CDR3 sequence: CASSSPGSGNTIYF. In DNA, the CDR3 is TGCGCCAGCAGCTCCCCGGGCTCTGGAAACACCATATATTTT.

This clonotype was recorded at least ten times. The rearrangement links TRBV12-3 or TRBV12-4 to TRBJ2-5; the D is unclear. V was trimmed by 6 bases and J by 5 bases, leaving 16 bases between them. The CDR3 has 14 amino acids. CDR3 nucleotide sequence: TGTGCCAGCAGCCGGTCGTCTGGTTTGGAGACCCAGTACTTC. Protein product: CASSRSSGLETQYF.

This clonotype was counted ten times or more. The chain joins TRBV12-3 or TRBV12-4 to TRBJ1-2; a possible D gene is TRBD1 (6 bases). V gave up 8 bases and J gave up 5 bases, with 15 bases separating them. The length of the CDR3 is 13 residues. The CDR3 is CASSRGGGYGYTF. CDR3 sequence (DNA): TGTGCCAGCTCCCGGGGGGGCGGGTATGGCTACACCTTC.

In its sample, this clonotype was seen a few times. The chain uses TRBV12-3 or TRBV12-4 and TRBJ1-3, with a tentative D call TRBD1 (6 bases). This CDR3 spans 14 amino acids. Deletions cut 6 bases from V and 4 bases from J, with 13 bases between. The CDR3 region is CASSSTGKGNTIYF. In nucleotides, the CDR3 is TGTGCCAGCAGCTCAACAGGGAAGGGAAACACCATATATTTT.

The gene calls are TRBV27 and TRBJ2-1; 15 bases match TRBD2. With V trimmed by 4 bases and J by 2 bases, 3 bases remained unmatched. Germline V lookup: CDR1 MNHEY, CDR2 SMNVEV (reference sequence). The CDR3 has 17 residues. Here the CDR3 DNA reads TGTGCCAGCAGTTCCGGACTAGCGGGAGGGACCTACAATGAGCAGTTCTTC. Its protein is CASSSGLAGGTYNEQFF.

The CDR3 here is CASSLGGQANEQFF. The CDR3 DNA follows: TGCGCCAGCAGCTTGGGGGGACAGGCCAATGAGCAGTTCTTC. The rearrangement joins TRBV5-1 to TRBJ2-1; 8 nucleotides line up with TRBD1. The CDR3 runs 14 residues. The germline gives CDR1 SGHRS, CDR2 YFSETQ. The V and J ends lost 0 bases and 6 bases, in that order; junction bases with no gene match: 2. Variable domain in full (rest from reference TRBV5-1 and TRBJ2-1): KAGVTQTPRYLIKTRGQQVTLSCSPISGHRSVSWYQQTPGQGLQFLFEYFSETQRNKGNFPGRFSGRQFSNSRSEMNVSTLELGDSALYLCASSLGGQANEQFFGPGTRLTVL.

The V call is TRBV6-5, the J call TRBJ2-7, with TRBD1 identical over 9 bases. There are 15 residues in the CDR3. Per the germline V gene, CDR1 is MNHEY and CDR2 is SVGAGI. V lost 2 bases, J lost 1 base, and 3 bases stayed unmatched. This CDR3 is CASSYVQGASYEQYF. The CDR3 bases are TGTGCCAGCAGTTACGTACAGGGGGCTTCCTACGAGCAGTACTTC.

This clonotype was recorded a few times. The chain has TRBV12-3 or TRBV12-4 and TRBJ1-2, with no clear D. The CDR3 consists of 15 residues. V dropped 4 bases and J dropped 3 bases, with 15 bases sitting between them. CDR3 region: CASSSLAGIDYGYTF. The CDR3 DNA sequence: TGTGCCAGCAGTTCCTTGGCCGGGATCGACTATGGCTACACCTTC.

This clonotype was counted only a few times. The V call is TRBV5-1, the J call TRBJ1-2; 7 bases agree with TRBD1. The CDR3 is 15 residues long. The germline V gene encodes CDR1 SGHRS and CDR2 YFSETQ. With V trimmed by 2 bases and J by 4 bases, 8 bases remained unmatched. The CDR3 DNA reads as TGCGCCAGCAGCTTTACAGGGGAAATAAGCTATGGCTACACCTTC. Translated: CASSFTGEISYGYTF.

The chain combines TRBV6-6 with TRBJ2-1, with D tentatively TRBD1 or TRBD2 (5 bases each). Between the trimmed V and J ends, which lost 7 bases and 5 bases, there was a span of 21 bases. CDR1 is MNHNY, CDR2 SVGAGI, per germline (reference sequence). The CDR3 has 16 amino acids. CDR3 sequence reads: CASKGKAEVGHNEQFF. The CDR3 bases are TGTGCCAGCAAGGGTAAAGCGGAGGTGGGACACAATGAGCAGTTCTTC.

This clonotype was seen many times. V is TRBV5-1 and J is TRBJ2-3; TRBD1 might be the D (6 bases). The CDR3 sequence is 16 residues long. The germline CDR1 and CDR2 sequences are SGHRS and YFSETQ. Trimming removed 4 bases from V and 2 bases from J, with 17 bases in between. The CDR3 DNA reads TGCGCCAGCAGCCCGACAGGAGAGAGTATCACAGATACGCAGTATTTT. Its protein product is CASSPTGESITDTQYF.

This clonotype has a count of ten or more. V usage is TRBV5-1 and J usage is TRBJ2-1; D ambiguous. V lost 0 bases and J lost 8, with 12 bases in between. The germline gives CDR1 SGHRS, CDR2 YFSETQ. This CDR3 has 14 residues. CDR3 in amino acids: CASSLGAIDDEQFF. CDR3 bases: TGCGCCAGCAGCTTGGGGGCTATAGACGATGAGCAGTTCTTC.

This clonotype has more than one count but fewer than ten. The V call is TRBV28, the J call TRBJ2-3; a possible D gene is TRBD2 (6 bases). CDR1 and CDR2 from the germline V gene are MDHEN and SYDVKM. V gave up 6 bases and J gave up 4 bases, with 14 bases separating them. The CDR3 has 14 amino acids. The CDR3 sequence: CASSPRRAADTQYF. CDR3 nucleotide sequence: TGTGCCAGCAGCCCCCGGAGGGCCGCAGATACGCAGTATTTT. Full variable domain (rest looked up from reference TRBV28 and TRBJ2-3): DVKVTQSSRYLVKRTGEKVFLECVQDMDHENMFWYRQDPGLGLRLIYFSYDVKMKEKGDIPEGYSVSREKKERFSLILESASTNQTSMYLCASSPRRAADTQYFGPGTRLTVL.

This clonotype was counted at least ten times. CDR3 sequence: CASSPTDGPPGGEKLFF. The CDR3 coding sequence is TGTGCCAGCAGCCCTACTGATGGACCTCCCGGGGGCGAAAAACTGTTTTTT. This chain connects TRBV6-5 to TRBJ1-4, with D possibly TRBD1 on 6 matching bases. The V end lost 6 bases, the J end lost 8 bases, and 25 bases lay between the germline ends. This CDR3 comprises 17 residues. Germline V gene sequence: CDR1 MNHEY, CDR2 SVGAGI.

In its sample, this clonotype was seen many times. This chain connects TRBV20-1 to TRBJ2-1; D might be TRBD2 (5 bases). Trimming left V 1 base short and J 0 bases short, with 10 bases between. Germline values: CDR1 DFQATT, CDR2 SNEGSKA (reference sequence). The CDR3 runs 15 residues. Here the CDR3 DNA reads TGCAGTGCTAGAGTCCCGGGATACTCCTACAATGAGCAGTTCTTC. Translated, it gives CSARVPGYSYNEQFF.

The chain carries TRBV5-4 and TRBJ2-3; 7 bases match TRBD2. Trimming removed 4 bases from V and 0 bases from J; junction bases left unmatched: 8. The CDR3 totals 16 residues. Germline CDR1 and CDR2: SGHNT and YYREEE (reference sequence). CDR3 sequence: CASSPRDYLSTDTQYF. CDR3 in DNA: TGTGCCAGCAGCCCTCGGGACTATCTAAGCACAGATACGCAGTATTTT.